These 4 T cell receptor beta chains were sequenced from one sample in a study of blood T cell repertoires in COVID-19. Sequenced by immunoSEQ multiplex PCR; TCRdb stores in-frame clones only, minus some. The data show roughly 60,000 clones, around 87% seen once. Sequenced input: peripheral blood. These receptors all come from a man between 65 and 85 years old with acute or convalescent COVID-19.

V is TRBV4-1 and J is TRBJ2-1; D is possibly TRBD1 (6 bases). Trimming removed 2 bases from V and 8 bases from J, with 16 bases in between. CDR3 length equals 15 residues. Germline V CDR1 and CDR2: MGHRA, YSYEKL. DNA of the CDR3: TGCGCCAGCAGCCAAACAGGGTGGGGTACCGATGAGCAGTTCTTC. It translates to CASSQTGWGTDEQFF.

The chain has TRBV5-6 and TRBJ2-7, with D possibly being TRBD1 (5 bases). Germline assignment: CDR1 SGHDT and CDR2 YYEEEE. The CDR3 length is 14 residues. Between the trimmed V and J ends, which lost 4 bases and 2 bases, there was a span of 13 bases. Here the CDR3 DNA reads TGTGCCAGCAGCAAAGGACAATTTACCTACGAGCAGTACTTC. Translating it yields CASSKGQFTYEQYF.

This CDR3 reads CASSKQGTPGELFF. In nucleotides, the CDR3 is TGTGCCAGCAGTAAACAGGGTACTCCCGGGGAGCTGTTTTTT. This chain links TRBV6-5 with TRBJ2-2, with D perhaps TRBD1 (6 bases). CDR3 length: 14 amino acids. Germline CDR1 MNHEY, CDR2 SVGAGI. V lost 5 bases and J lost 6, with 13 bases in between.

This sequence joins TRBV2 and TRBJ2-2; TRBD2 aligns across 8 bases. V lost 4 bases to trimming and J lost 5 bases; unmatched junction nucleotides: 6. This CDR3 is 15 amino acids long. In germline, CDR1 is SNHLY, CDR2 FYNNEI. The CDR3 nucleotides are TGTGCCAGCAGTGCTGGGCGGGGGGAAACCGGGGAGCTGTTTTTT. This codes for CASSAGRGETGELFF.